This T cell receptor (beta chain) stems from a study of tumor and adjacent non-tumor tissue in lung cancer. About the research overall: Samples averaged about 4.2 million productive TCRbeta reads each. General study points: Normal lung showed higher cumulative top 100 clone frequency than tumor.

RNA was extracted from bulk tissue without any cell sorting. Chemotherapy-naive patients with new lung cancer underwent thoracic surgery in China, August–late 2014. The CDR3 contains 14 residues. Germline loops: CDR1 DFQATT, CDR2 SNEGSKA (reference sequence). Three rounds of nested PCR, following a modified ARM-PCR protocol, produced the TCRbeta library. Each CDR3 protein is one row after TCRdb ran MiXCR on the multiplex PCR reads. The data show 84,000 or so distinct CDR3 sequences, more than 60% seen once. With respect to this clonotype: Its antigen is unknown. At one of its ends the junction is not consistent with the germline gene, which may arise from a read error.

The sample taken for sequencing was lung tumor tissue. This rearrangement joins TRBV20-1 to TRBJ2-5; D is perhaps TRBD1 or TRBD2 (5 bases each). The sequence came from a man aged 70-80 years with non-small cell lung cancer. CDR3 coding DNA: TGCAGTGCGGCCACCGCTCGGGGCCAAGAGACCCTGTACTTC. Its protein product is CSAATARGQETLYF.